A single sample gave rise to the 15 T cell receptor beta chains below, sequenced in a study of molecular identifiers for immune sequencing clone quantification. MiXCR was run by TCRdb on the PCR reads, yielding one entry per CDR3 protein. The sample carries under 800,000 distinct CDR3 sequences, about 25% recorded once. The source material was naive CD8+ T cells from blood, with Jurkat cell RNA spiked in. Subset denoted: FACS-sorted CD8+CD4-CCR7+CD45RA+ naive T cells. The source is a human donor in good health. Some libraries in this study had Jurkat cell RNA spiked in.

As for this clonotype: With a much larger clone just one base away, this may be a read error. The chain is built from TRBV7-3 and TRBJ2-3; 9 bases map to TRBD1. Germline V lookup: CDR1 SGHTA, CDR2 FQGTGA. The CDR3 contains 16 residues. The CDR3 loop reads CASSSTGGTYTATQYF. The CDR3 DNA is TGTGCCAGCAGCTCCACAGGGGGCACCTACACAGCTACGCAGTATTTT.

The table lists this clonotype with a few counts. The chain recombines TRBV30 with TRBJ1-6; no clear D gene. Germline V gene lookup returns CDR1 GTSNPN and CDR2 SVGIG (reference sequence). CDR3 length: 15 residues. Trimming removed 1 base from V and 5 bases from J, with 12 bases in between. CDR3 sequence reads: CAWSELASHNSPLHF. CDR3 nucleotides: TGTGCCTGGAGTGAGCTGGCATCCCATAATTCACCCCTCCACTTT.

This sequence joins TRBV12-3 or TRBV12-4 and TRBJ2-7; D is perhaps TRBD2 (7 bases). The CDR3 has 13 amino acids. V dropped 5 bases and J dropped 5 bases, with 13 bases sitting between them. The CDR3 DNA follows: TGTGCCAGCAGTCCCGGGGGGCGGGACGAGCAGTACTTC. This translates into CASSPGGRDEQYF.

Many counts were recorded for this clonotype. The chain links TRBV2 to TRBJ1-2; D remains ambiguous. V lost 3 bases and J 4 bases, leaving 6 bases between the germline ends. Looked up from germline, CDR1 is SNHLY and CDR2 is FYNNEI. The CDR3 is 12 residues long. CDR3 sequence: CASSETAYGYTF. For the CDR3, the DNA is TGTGCCAGCAGTGAGACCGCCTATGGCTACACCTTC.

This chain links TRBV7-9 with TRBJ1-1; tentative D call: TRBD1 (5 bases). Trimming cost V 4 bases and J 2 bases, with 17 bases left between them. The CDR3 consists of 16 residues. Per germline, CDR1 SEHNR and CDR2 FQNEAQ (reference sequence). This chain's CDR3 is CASSWDRDGINTEAFF. The CDR3 DNA follows: TGTGCCAGCAGCTGGGACCGGGACGGCATAAACACTGAAGCTTTCTTT.

The chain recombines TRBV5-6 with TRBJ2-7, with 8 nucleotides matching TRBD2. Germline loops: CDR1 SGHDT, CDR2 YYEEEE. The CDR3 is 14 amino acids. The J segment lost 6 bases and the V segment lost 2 bases, leaving 7 bases of the junction unmatched. Here the CDR3 reads CASSFLGTRTEQYF. CDR3 in DNA: TGTGCCAGCAGCTTTCTTGGGACTAGAACCGAGCAGTACTTC.

This clonotype was counted between two and nine times. The chain carries TRBV4-3 and TRBJ1-2; maybe TRBD1 (5 bases). The V and J ends lost 0 bases and 8 bases respectively, with 16 bases between them. The V gene's germline CDR1 is LGHNA and CDR2 YSLEER. CDR3 length: 15 amino acids. The CDR3 protein is CASSQDRAGMEGYTF. The CDR3 bases are TGCGCCAGCAGCCAAGACCGCGCAGGGATGGAGGGCTACACCTTC.

This clonotype appeared many times. This rearrangement joins TRBV29-1 to TRBJ2-2; D gene uncertain. CDR1 SQVTM and CDR2 ANQGSEA come from the germline V gene. CDR3 length: 12 residues. V lost 6 bases and J lost 5, with 10 bases in between. In DNA form, the CDR3 reads TGCAGCGTCCCGATTGGGACCGGGGAGCTGTTTTTT. Encoded protein: CSVPIGTGELFF.

This chain links TRBV3-1 with TRBJ2-7, with 10 bases lining up with TRBD1. The CDR3 is 15 residues long. Germline V gene sequence: CDR1 LGHDT, CDR2 YNNKEL (reference sequence). With V trimmed by 4 bases and J by 7 bases, 10 bases remained unmatched. In nucleotides, the CDR3 is TGTGCCAGCAGCCTACGGGACAGGGGTTCGGGAGAGCAGTACTTC. It yields the protein CASSLRDRGSGEQYF.

In this sample, this clonotype turned up a few times. The chain is built from TRBV6-1 and TRBJ2-5; 10 bases align to TRBD1. Germline V CDR1 and CDR2: MNHNS, SASEGT. Trimming removed 5 bases from V and 0 bases from J; junction bases left unmatched: 9. This CDR3 is built from 17 residues. CDR3 bases: TGTGCCAGCAGTACAGGGACAGGGGTCACGAACCAAGAGACCCAGTACTTC. It yields the protein CASSTGTGVTNQETQYF.

This clonotype was detected many times. V is TRBV20-1 and J is TRBJ2-3; D might be TRBD2 (6 bases). The germline V gene has CDR1 DFQATT and CDR2 SNEGSKA (reference sequence). This CDR3 has 16 residues. The V gene lost 1 base and the J gene lost 3 bases, with 17 bases spanning the gap. The CDR3 DNA is TGCAGTGCTAGAGGGTCACCCGGCGGGGCGACAGATACGCAGTATTTT. Its translation: CSARGSPGGATDTQYF.

The sample holds many counts of this clonotype. The chain combines TRBV20-1 with TRBJ2-7; D unresolved. The CDR3 loop spans 11 amino acids. Between the trimmed V and J ends, which lost 4 bases and 4 bases, there was a span of 8 bases. Germline V gives CDR1 DFQATT, CDR2 SNEGSKA (reference sequence). CDR3 DNA sequence: TGCAGTGCTATGATTGGGTACGAGCAGTACTTC. Translating gives CSAMIGYEQYF.

As to this clonotype: Since a much larger clone is just one base distant, this may be a read error. The genes are TRBV4-3 and TRBJ2-5, with TRBD1 matching 7 bases. The CDR3 length is 15 residues. From germline, CDR1 is LGHNA and CDR2 YSLEER. This CDR3 reads CASSQDPDRAETQSF. For the CDR3, the DNA is TGCGCCAGCAGCCAAGATCCTGACAGGGCTGAGACCCAGTCCTTC.

Notes on this clonotype: At one boundary the junction diverges from the germline segment, which might be a read error. This chain joins TRBV19 and TRBJ2-7; 9 bases agree with TRBD1. The germline V gene encodes CDR1 LNHDA and CDR2 SQIVND (reference sequence). This CDR3 has 15 amino acids. CDR3 residues: CASSIGTGETYAQYF. CDR3 in DNA: TGTGCCAGTAGTATAGGGACAGGGGAAACCTACGCGCAGTACTTC.

As to this clonotype: A much larger clone lies one base from this, so it may be a read error. J is TRBJ1-5 and V is TRBV13; perhaps TRBD1 as D (6 bases). Germline CDR1 is PRHDT and CDR2 is FYEKMQ (reference sequence). The ends were cut back, 3 bases at V and 9 bases at J, with 18 bases in the middle. The CDR3 is 15 amino acids. Here the CDR3 reads CASSLGGLTGPPQHF. The DNA of the CDR3 is TGTGCCAGCAGCTTGGGGGGGCTAACTGGGCCGCCCCAGCATTTT.